This T cell receptor (beta chain) was retrieved from a study of control samples from healthy donors and cancer patients. The CDR3 spans 11 residues. The V end lost 0 bases, the J end lost 11 bases, and 8 bases lay between the germline ends. Germline loops: CDR1 SGDLS, CDR2 YYNGEE. Produced via immunoSEQ multiplex PCR; TCRdb's table is partial and in-frame only. The listing records 150,000 to 200,000 clones. This sequence joins TRBV9 and TRBJ1-1, with D unclear. The clonotype comes from a woman between 25 and 40 years old in good health. Sequencing was performed on blood. CDR3 sequence reads: CASSVGQMAFF. In DNA, the CDR3 is TGTGCCAGCAGCGTAGGGCAAATGGCTTTCTTT. Using reference TRBV9 and TRBJ1-1 for the parts outside the CDR3, the full variable domain is DSGVTQTPKHLITATGQRVTLRCSPRSGDLSVYWYQQSLDQGLQFLIQYYNGEERAKGNILERFSAQQFPDLHSELNLSSLELGDSALYFCASSVGQMAFFGQGTRLTVV.